This passage covers 14 T cell receptor beta chains from one sample sequenced in a study of cytomegalovirus exposure and HLA in healthy donors. Amplification used 60 Vbeta primers and 13 Jbeta primers. Some clones are missing from TCRdb's copy, which holds only in-frame ones; the method was immunoSEQ multiplex PCR. The sample shows fewer than 100,000 clones, roughly 80% of them seen only once. Sequencing was done on a sample of PBMCs. The receptor source for this set is a man aged 55 to 70 in good health and CMV-seropositive.

The CDR3 here is CAWSVLGAAGELFF. Written as DNA, the CDR3 is TGTGCCTGGAGTGTGTTGGGGGCGGCCGGGGAGCTGTTTTTT. This rearrangement joins TRBV30 to TRBJ2-2, with D tentatively TRBD1 (6 bases). The germline V gene encodes CDR1 GTSNPN and CDR2 SVGIG (reference sequence). V dropped 0 bases and J dropped 6 bases, with 11 bases sitting between them. The CDR3 has 14 residues.

This chain links TRBV1 with TRBJ2-1; the table's D call, TRBD2, has no DNA check behind it. TRBV1 is tagged as a pseudogene. The CDR3 loop spans 15 amino acids. The CDR3 DNA is TGCACCAGCAGCCATTGTGCGGGGGGGCCTTGGGAGCAGTTCTTC. Its protein is CTSSHCAGGPWEQFF.

This chain links TRBV4-2 with TRBJ2-5, with 7 positions matching TRBD2. The junction had 6 bases not matched to a gene; V was cut back by 2 bases and J by 3 bases. The CDR3 consists of 15 residues. Germline V gene data show CDR1 as LGHNA and CDR2 as YNFKEQ. The CDR3 coding sequence is TGTGCCAGCAGCCAACGCCACCGGGGGGAAGAGACCCAGTACTTC. The encoded protein is CASSQRHRGEETQYF.

The chain has TRBV5-5 and TRBJ1-4; D may be TRBD1 (5 bases). The CDR3 is 15 residues long. The V and J ends lost 4 bases and 7 bases respectively, with 17 bases between them. Germline V gene data show CDR1 as SGHKS and CDR2 as YYEKEE (reference sequence). The CDR3 spells CASSRGDPVGEKLFF. CDR3 nucleotides: TGTGCCAGCAGCCGGGGGGACCCCGTGGGTGAAAAACTGTTTTTT. The entire variable domain, with the rest obtained from reference TRBV5-5 and TRBJ1-4, is as follows: DAGVTQSPTHLIKTRGQQVTLRCSPISGHKSVSWYQQVLGQGPQFIFQYYEKEERGRGNFPDRFSARQFPNYSSELNVNALLLGDSALYLCASSRGDPVGEKLFFGSGTQLSVL.

This chain connects TRBV4-2 to TRBJ2-6, with 9 bases lining up with TRBD1. J gave up 2 bases and V 5 bases, and 7 bases lay outside the gene matches. The CDR3 covers 17 residues. Looked up from germline, CDR1 is LGHNA and CDR2 is YNFKEQ. CDR3 sequence (DNA): TGTGCCAGCAGCAAAGGACAGGGGTCCGCTGGGGCCAACGTCCTGACTTTC. Translated, it gives CASSKGQGSAGANVLTF.

The J gene is TRBJ1-6, the V gene TRBV4-2; unclear D gene. CDR1 and CDR2 (germline): LGHNA, YNFKEQ. The germline V and J ends were trimmed by 4 bases and 6 bases, with 10 bases remaining between them. This CDR3 is 14 amino acids long. CDR3 nucleotide sequence: TGTGCCAGCAGCCCCCTGAGTCCTAATTCACCCCTCCACTTT. Translation: CASSPLSPNSPLHF.

CDR3 region: CASSLRGSYEQYF. The CDR3 bases are TGTGCCAGCAGCTTGAGGGGTTCCTACGAGCAGTACTTC. This chain connects TRBV5-4 to TRBJ2-7; maybe TRBD1 (5 bases). Looked up from germline, CDR1 is SGHNT and CDR2 is YYREEE (reference sequence). The CDR3 sequence is 13 residues long. Trimming cost V 1 base and J 1 base, with 6 bases left between them.

The chain carries TRBV28 and TRBJ1-6; no clear D gene. The CDR3 runs to 15 residues. The germline V gene has CDR1 MDHEN and CDR2 SYDVKM. Trimming removed 7 bases from V and 0 bases from J, with 10 bases in between. The CDR3: CASNSGSSYNSPLHF. The CDR3 DNA reads as TGTGCCAGCAATTCGGGGAGCTCCTATAATTCACCCCTCCACTTT.

The rearrangement links TRBV7-2 to TRBJ2-7, with 8 bases matching TRBD1. The CDR3 sequence is 13 residues long. Per germline, CDR1 SGHTA and CDR2 FQGNSA. After removal of 5 bases from V and 5 bases from J, the junction contained 5 bases not matched to a gene. The CDR3 region is CASSPQGADEQYF. Written as DNA, the CDR3 is TGTGCCAGCAGCCCTCAGGGGGCCGACGAGCAGTACTTC.

The chain recombines TRBV28 with TRBJ1-5, with unresolved D. The germline CDR1 and CDR2 sequences are MDHEN and SYDVKM. The CDR3 is 16 residues long. Trimming took 4 bases from V and 1 from J, leaving 14 bases between them. The CDR3, as DNA: TGTGCCAGCAGTTCACAAAGAAGGAGGAGCAATCAGCCCCAGCATTTT. Amino acid sequence: CASSSQRRRSNQPQHF.

The V and J genes are TRBV28 and TRBJ1-2; D gene unclear. The V gene lost 3 bases and the J gene lost 4 bases, with 9 bases spanning the gap. Germline V gene data show CDR1 as MDHEN and CDR2 as SYDVKM. CDR3 length: 13 residues. CDR3 protein: CASSFGEVYGYTF. Written as DNA, the CDR3 is TGTGCCAGCAGTTTTGGGGAGGTCTATGGCTACACCTTC.

The V gene is TRBV27, the J gene TRBJ1-2; 10 bases line up with TRBD1. The CDR3 spans 14 residues. Germline V gene lookup returns CDR1 MNHEY and CDR2 SMNVEV (reference sequence). The junction had 5 bases not matched to a gene; V was cut back by 5 bases and J by 5 bases. CDR3 region: CASSPRTGGYGYTF. CDR3 in DNA: TGTGCCAGCAGTCCCCGGACAGGGGGGTATGGCTACACCTTC.

The chain carries TRBV7-9 and TRBJ2-2; D gene unclear. CDR3 size: 16 residues. The V end lost 2 bases, the J end lost 0 bases, and 10 bases lay between the germline ends. CDR1 is SEHNR, CDR2 FQNEAQ, per germline (reference sequence). CDR3 in amino acids: CASSLRPRPNTGELFF. CDR3 DNA: TGTGCCAGCAGCTTACGGCCCAGGCCGAACACCGGGGAGCTGTTTTTT.

The genes are TRBV7-2 and TRBJ2-3; 9 nucleotides align to TRBD2. Germline CDR1 is SGHTA and CDR2 is FQGNSA. The CDR3 is 16 residues long. After removal of 5 bases from V and 5 bases from J, the junction contained 11 bases not matched to a gene. This CDR3 is CASSEYSSGGLDTQYF. The CDR3 DNA is TGTGCCAGCAGCGAATACTCGAGCGGGGGGTTAGATACGCAGTATTTT.